The source of this T cell receptor (beta chain) is a study of technical replicates of blood from a few donors (dated by TCRdb to the late 2010s). The library was produced with the immunoSEQ multiplex PCR assay. The clones in this table, taken by TCRdb from immuneACCESS, are in-frame only. Not every clone is retained; where verified, under half of the shortfall comes from an unresolved V gene, and the cause of the rest is unknown. Here the sample has about 86,000 clones; over 95% occur a single time. The leading ten clones occupy approximately 0.41% of the sample. The table lists this clone with a few counts. Its antigen is not yet known. No much larger clonotype is one base removed from it; base qualities were not supplied. The TCR comes from a human donor in good health. The sequenced material came from T cells isolated from PBMCs.

Here is the DNA: TGTGCCAGCAGTTCGGGGGCAGGGGGCAACTATGGCTACACCTTC. Its protein reads: CASSSGAGGNYGYTF. The V and J genes are TRBV28 and TRBJ1-2, with TRBD1 identical over 8 junction bases. The CDR3 covers 15 residues, taking in both the cysteine and the phenylalanine. Only the CDR3 DNA is retained, 45 bases long and in frame from the first base. Per the germline V gene, MDHEN is the CDR1 and SYDVKM is the CDR2. The V end gives up 4 bases and the J end 2 bases, leaving 6 bases in the junction not matched to a gene.